This T cell receptor beta chain was obtained from a study of shared clonotypes between healthy human individuals. Here immunoSEQ multiplex PCR was the method, and the copy in TCRdb shows in-frame clones only, minus some. The repertoire has 2 million to 2.5 million clones, around 95% of them found once; the top ten carry 0.13%. CDR1 and CDR2 (germline): SEHNR, FQNEAQ (reference sequence). This CDR3 region has 14 residues. V was clipped by 5 bases and J by 2 bases, with 13 bases between them. V and J are TRBV7-9 and TRBJ2-7; weak D call: TRBD2 (5 bases). The receptor comes from a man between 18 and 29 years old in good health. Sequencing was done on a sample of naive CD4+ T cells sorted from blood. The subset is: CD45RA+ positively selected. CDR3 sequence: CASSPQPGTYEQYF. The CDR3 region has the DNA TGTGCCAGCAGCCCCCAACCCGGGACCTACGAGCAGTACTTC.